Below, 26 T cell receptor beta chains from the same sample are listed, as sequenced in a study of cytomegalovirus exposure and HLA in healthy donors. Assay: immunoSEQ multiplex PCR; the TCRdb copy retains only in-frame clones and omits some. The sample has tens of thousands of clones, almost 97% seen once; the top ten hold approximately 1%. The sequenced sample was PBMCs. The receptors come from a woman aged 18-29 years in good health and CMV-seronegative.

The sample holds one count of this clone. V and J are TRBV5-1 and TRBJ2-5; 11 bases map to TRBD1. Losses at the gene ends were 4 bases for V and 13 bases for J; bases not matched to a gene: 9. The V gene's germline CDR1 is SGHRS and CDR2 YFSETQ. CDR3 length equals 13 residues. The CDR3 loop reads CASSIGTGGLGYF. DNA for the CDR3: TGCGCCAGCAGCATCGGGACAGGGGGATTGGGGTACTTC.

The V call is TRBV5-6, the J call TRBJ2-1; the D gene is possibly TRBD1 (6 bases). Germline CDR1 SGHDT, CDR2 YYEEEE. This CDR3 is built from 14 residues. V dropped 6 bases and J dropped 2 bases, with 12 bases sitting between them. Here the CDR3 DNA reads TGTGCCAGCAACCACGAGGGGGCCTACAATGAGCAGTTCTTC. This sequence encodes CASNHEGAYNEQFF. Drawing the rest from reference TRBV5-6 and TRBJ2-1, the complete variable domain is DAGVTQSPTHLIKTRGQQVTLRCSPKSGHDTVSWYQQALGQGPQFIFQYYEEEERQRGNFPDRFSGHQFPNYSSELNVNALLLGDSALYLCASNHEGAYNEQFFGPGTRLTVL.

V usage is TRBV7-3 and J usage is TRBJ1-1; D unresolved. Trimming stripped 4 bases from V and 3 bases from J, with 9 bases between. This CDR3 spans 13 amino acids. Germline V gives CDR1 SGHTA, CDR2 FQGTGA. CDR3 sequence: CASSSDGYTEAFF. DNA for the CDR3: TGTGCCAGCAGCTCCGACGGGTACACTGAAGCTTTCTTT.

The V gene is TRBV25-1, the J gene TRBJ2-2; 8 positions agree with TRBD1. This CDR3 contains 17 residues. Unmatched junction bases numbered 12, after V lost 5 bases and J lost 4 bases. Germline V gives CDR1 MGHDK, CDR2 SYGVNS. The CDR3 spells CASSHTQGARGTGELFF. CDR3 in DNA: TGTGCCAGCAGTCACACTCAGGGGGCGCGGGGCACCGGGGAGCTGTTTTTT.

The chain carries TRBV30 and TRBJ2-3; TRBD2 matches 7 bases. CDR3 length equals 13 residues. CDR1 is GTSNPN, CDR2 SVGIG, per germline (reference sequence). The V gene end was trimmed by 5 bases and the J gene end by 9 bases; junction bases not matched to a gene: 11. The CDR3 DNA is TGTGCCTGGGGGGCCGGGGGGTACCTCACGCAGTATTTT. Amino acid sequence: CAWGAGGYLTQYF.

The genes are TRBV7-3 and TRBJ2-3; 9 bases agree with TRBD1. The CDR3 has 15 residues. The germline CDR1 and CDR2 sequences are SGHTA and FQGTGA. J gave up 1 base and V 5 bases, and 4 bases lay outside the gene matches. The CDR3 loop is CASSHRGQGTDTQYF. The DNA for the CDR3 is TGTGCCAGCAGCCACAGGGGGCAGGGCACAGATACGCAGTATTTT.

The chain has TRBV5-8 and TRBJ1-5; a weak D match, TRBD1 (6 bases). V dropped 4 bases and J dropped 3 bases, with 11 bases sitting between them. The length of the CDR3 is 14 residues. Germline values: CDR1 SGHTS, CDR2 YDEGEE. The CDR3 region has the DNA TGTGCCAGCAGCCCCGGACAGCTCAATCAGCCCCAGCATTTT. It specifies CASSPGQLNQPQHF.

The rearrangement uses TRBV28 and TRBJ2-2; the match to TRBD1 covers 7 bases. This CDR3 is 15 amino acids long. V was pared by 6 bases and J by 6 bases, with 10 bases of the junction left unmatched. Germline V lookup: CDR1 MDHEN, CDR2 SYDVKM. The CDR3 loop is CASSPVQGLAGELFF. The CDR3 DNA is TGTGCCAGCAGCCCGGTACAGGGGCTCGCCGGGGAGCTGTTTTTT.

The chain carries TRBV30 and TRBJ1-4; D possibly corresponds to TRBD1 (5 bases). With 0 bases removed from V and 7 bases from J, the gap between germline ends came to 18 bases. Germline CDR1 reads GTSNPN; CDR2 reads SVGIG (reference sequence). The CDR3 totals 16 residues. The CDR3 region is CAWSVGLGGGGEKLFF. The CDR3 region has the DNA TGTGCCTGGAGTGTTGGTCTGGGGGGGGGTGGTGAAAAACTGTTTTTT.

The chain recombines TRBV18 with TRBJ2-7; D unresolved. The length of the CDR3 is 13 residues. The ends were cut back, 6 bases at V and 4 bases at J, with 13 bases in the middle. The V gene's germline CDR1 is KGHSH and CDR2 LQKENI. The CDR3 region is CASSTSGRYEQYF. The CDR3 DNA follows: TGTGCCAGCTCGACGTCAGGCCGATACGAGCAGTACTTC.

The chain uses TRBV27 and TRBJ2-5, with 12 bases that match TRBD2. CDR3 size: 17 residues. Germline V gene sequence: CDR1 MNHEY, CDR2 SMNVEV (reference sequence). V shed 5 bases and J 5 bases; nucleotides not matched to a gene: 12. For the CDR3, the DNA is TGTGCCAGCAGTCCCAGGCATAGACTAGCGGGAGTTGAGACCCAGTACTTC. Translated, it gives CASSPRHRLAGVETQYF.

The chain has TRBV7-9 and TRBJ1-2; TRBD1 matches 7 bases. J lost 4 bases, V lost 1 base, and 9 bases had no gene match. The CDR3 has 16 residues. The germline CDR1 and CDR2 sequences are SEHNR and FQNEAQ (reference sequence). Here the CDR3 DNA reads TGTGCCAGCAGCTTAGGGGGAGGAGGGGGCGGCTATGGCTACACCTTC. Protein product: CASSLGGGGGGYGYTF. Complete variable domain (other parts from reference TRBV7-9 and TRBJ1-2): DTGVSQNPRHKITKRGQNVTFRCDPISEHNRLYWYRQTLGQGPEFLTYFQNEAQLEKSRLLSDRFSAERPKGSFSTLEIQRTEQGDSAMYLCASSLGGGGGGYGYTFGSGTRLTVV.

This clone appeared once. This sequence joins TRBV5-1 and TRBJ1-1; D is perhaps TRBD1 (6 bases). Germline V gene data show CDR1 as SGHRS and CDR2 as YFSETQ. The CDR3 is 16 residues long. Trimming removed 4 bases at V and 8 bases at J, with 24 bases between. Written as DNA, the CDR3 is TGCGCCAGCAGCCCCGCCGGGGCAGGGGTTAACGAGGAAGCTTTCTTT. This codes for CASSPAGAGVNEEAFF.

V is TRBV18 and J is TRBJ1-6; D remains ambiguous. V shed 3 bases and J shed 2 bases, with 8 bases lying between them. Germline V gene lookup returns CDR1 KGHSH and CDR2 LQKENI. The CDR3 totals 15 residues. The CDR3 here is CASSPWEAYNSPLHF. DNA of the CDR3: TGTGCCAGCTCACCTTGGGAGGCCTATAATTCACCCCTCCACTTT.

This chain connects TRBV10-3 to TRBJ2-7; TRBD1 aligns across 8 bases. Per the germline V gene, CDR1 is ENHRY and CDR2 is SYGVKD. The V segment lost 6 bases and the J segment 5 bases; nucleotides outside the gene matches: 9. The CDR3 totals 14 residues. CDR3 DNA sequence: TGTGCCATCAGCCGGACAGGGTCGGACGACGAGCAGTACTTC. This encodes CAISRTGSDDEQYF.

This clone was counted a single time. V and J are TRBV5-6 and TRBJ2-3, with D possibly matching TRBD1 (8 bases). The germline V and J ends were trimmed by 4 bases and 3 bases, with 18 bases remaining between them. The CDR3 length is 16 residues. The germline CDR1 and CDR2 sequences are SGHDT and YYEEEE. CDR3 in DNA: TGTGCCAGCAGCCCCTGGACTAGACAGGGGACAGATACGCAGTATTTT. As protein: CASSPWTRQGTDTQYF.

The chain has TRBV4-3 and TRBJ2-7; TRBD1 matches 7 bases. CDR1 LGHNA and CDR2 YSLEER come from the germline V gene. V gave up 0 bases and J gave up 4 bases; unmatched junction bases: 9. The CDR3 extends over 16 amino acids. The CDR3 region is CASSQDSWTGRYEQYF. CDR3 sequence (DNA): TGCGCCAGCAGCCAAGATTCCTGGACAGGTCGATACGAGCAGTACTTC.

This chain joins TRBV18 and TRBJ1-1; weak D call: TRBD1 (6 bases). Germline lookup yields CDR1 KGHSH and CDR2 LQKENI. V dropped 3 bases and J dropped 7 bases, with 12 bases sitting between them. The CDR3 is made up of 13 amino acids. The DNA for the CDR3 is TGTGCCAGCTCACCCAATGGGGGCGGTGAAGCTTTCTTT. This translates into CASSPNGGGEAFF. Full variable domain (rest looked up from reference TRBV18 and TRBJ1-1): NAGVMQNPRHLVRRRGQEARLRCSPMKGHSHVYWYRQLPEEGLKFMVYLQKENIIDESGMPKERFSAEFPKEGPSILRIQQVVRGDSAAYFCASSPNGGGEAFFGQGTRLTVV.

The chain uses TRBV11-2 and TRBJ1-2; D uncertain. The V end was cut by 3 bases, the J end by 4 bases, with 12 bases between. This CDR3 comprises 14 residues. Germline loops: CDR1 SGHAT, CDR2 FQNNGV. The CDR3 DNA reads as TGTGCCAGCAGCTTGCTAGGAGGCGGCTATGGCTACACCTTC. Its protein product is CASSLLGGGYGYTF.

The chain employs TRBV28 and TRBJ2-1; TRBD2 matches at 14 bases. V lost 5 bases, J lost 4 bases, and 7 bases stayed unmatched. The CDR3 runs to 17 residues. CDR1 MDHEN and CDR2 SYDVKM come from the germline V gene. CDR3 coding DNA: TGTGCCAGCAGTCCCCCTGGACTAGCGGGGGGATACAATGAGCAGTTCTTC. Amino acid sequence: CASSPPGLAGGYNEQFF.

The chain recombines TRBV5-6 with TRBJ2-5; a possible D gene is TRBD2 (5 bases). The V gene's germline CDR1 is SGHDT and CDR2 YYEEEE. This CDR3 is 15 amino acids long. The V end lost 0 bases, the J end lost 5 bases, and 14 bases lay between the germline ends. The CDR3 DNA follows: TGTGCCAGCAGCTTGGCGGGGATGCCATGGGAGACCCAGTACTTC. It is translated as CASSLAGMPWETQYF.

The chain carries TRBV27 and TRBJ2-5; 11 nucleotides agree with TRBD2. CDR3 size: 14 residues. Unmatched junction bases numbered 4, after V lost 6 bases and J lost 4 bases. CDR1 is MNHEY and CDR2 is SMNVEV in the germline V gene (reference sequence). CDR3 sequence (DNA): TGTGCCAGCAGCCTAACTAGCGGGGGAGAGACCCAGTACTTC. Its translation is CASSLTSGGETQYF.

The chain combines TRBV18 with TRBJ1-1; 8 positions agree with TRBD1. Germline CDR1 reads KGHSH; CDR2 reads LQKENI. V lost 0 bases, J lost 3 bases, and 3 bases stayed unmatched. This CDR3 region has 15 residues. The CDR3 sequence: CASSPPQGAYTEAFF. The CDR3 DNA sequence: TGTGCCAGCTCACCACCGCAGGGGGCGTACACTGAAGCTTTCTTT.

V is TRBV27 and J is TRBJ2-2; 15 bases agree with TRBD2. CDR1 and CDR2 (germline): MNHEY, SMNVEV (reference sequence). Trimming at V came to 10 bases and at J to 6 bases, leaving 3 bases not matched to a gene. The CDR3 consists of 14 residues. The DNA of the CDR3 is TGTGCCACCGGACTAGCGGGGGGGCCCGGGGAGCTGTTTTTT. Translating gives CATGLAGGPGELFF.

This clone is a singleton in its sample. This chain uses TRBV7-9 with TRBJ2-1; 7 nucleotides line up with TRBD2. Germline CDR1 SEHNR, CDR2 FQNEAQ (reference sequence). The CDR3 spans 14 residues. Trimming cost V 1 base and J 9 bases; bases outside gene matches: 6. CDR3 in DNA: TGTGCCAGCAGCTTAGGGGCGGGGGTAGGTGAGCAGTTCTTC. It encodes CASSLGAGVGEQFF.

The rearrangement uses TRBV6-5 and TRBJ1-1, with TRBD1 as a possible D gene (5 bases). The CDR3 is 15 residues long. V lost 1 base and J 3 bases, leaving 12 bases between the germline ends. Germline CDR1 is MNHEY and CDR2 is SVGAGI. In nucleotides, the CDR3 is TGTGCCAGCAGTTACTTTGGCAGGGCAGACACTGAAGCTTTCTTT. Encoded protein: CASSYFGRADTEAFF.